Below are 24 T cell receptor beta chains sequenced from a single sample in a study of blood T cells in healthy people across ages. With a J-beta primer mix and a sample-barcoded 5' primer, a second PCR ran about 7 to 11 cycles. TCRdb reprocessed the 5' RACE reads with MiXCR, giving one entry per CDR3 protein. The sample includes around 600,000 distinct CDR3 sequences, roughly 48% of them seen just once. The sequenced sample consisted of blood. The receptors originated from a man at least 80 years old in good health.

The chain carries TRBV20-1 and TRBJ2-1, with 8 bases that match TRBD1. The end of the DNA aligns better with TRBJ2-7, so the J call may be wrong. This CDR3 has 10 residues. In germline, CDR1 is DFQATT, CDR2 SNEGSKA (reference sequence). In nucleotides, the CDR3 is TGCAGCCCAGGGGGCAATGAGCAGTACTTC. This encodes CSPGGNEQYF.

The table lists this clonotype with a few counts. Here the CDR3 DNA reads TGTGCCAGCAGCCAAGTGAAGGGGGACATTCAGTACTTC. This codes for CASSQVKGDIQYF. The chain links TRBV4-2 to TRBJ2-4, with D possibly matching TRBD1 (6 bases). Trimming took off 1 base at V and 8 bases at J, with 9 bases between the two ends. The CDR3 spans 13 residues. Germline V gene data show CDR1 as LGHNA and CDR2 as YNFKEQ.

The gene calls are TRBV29-1 and TRBJ2-3; TRBD1 matches at 10 bases. J gave up 4 bases and V 7 bases, and 5 bases lay outside the gene matches. Germline-derived CDR1 and CDR2 are SQVTM and ANQGSEA. This CDR3 spans 13 amino acids. The CDR3 sequence: CSASGTGADTQYF. The DNA for the CDR3 is TGCAGCGCCTCCGGGACAGGGGCAGATACGCAGTATTTT.

This clonotype was seen more than once but under ten times. The chain uses TRBV7-2 and TRBJ2-1; the D gene could be TRBD1 or TRBD2 (6 bases each). The CDR3 contains 16 residues. V lost 0 bases and J lost 1, with 10 bases in between. The germline gives CDR1 SGHTA, CDR2 FQGNSA. The CDR3 protein is CASSLAGGRSYNEQFF. CDR3 in DNA: TGTGCCAGCAGCTTAGCGGGGGGCAGGTCCTACAATGAGCAGTTCTTC.

The CDR3 protein is CASSRGDSGRYEQYF. As DNA, the CDR3 is TGTGCCAGCTCACGGGGGGACTCGGGGCGGTACGAGCAGTACTTC. The chain combines TRBV18 with TRBJ2-4; tentatively, D is TRBD2 (6 bases). The assigned J gene may be wrong: the sequence end matches TRBJ2-7 better. The CDR3 totals 15 residues. The germline gives CDR1 KGHSH, CDR2 LQKENI.

This clonotype was detected a few times. One end of the junction is discordant with germline, which a read error may explain. V gene TRBV20-1 combines with J gene TRBJ2-7, with TRBD2 identical over 16 bases. Per germline, CDR1 DFQATT and CDR2 SNEGSKA (reference sequence). The CDR3 consists of 16 residues. The chain's CDR3 is CSARGTSGGDVYEQYF. In nucleotides, the CDR3 is TGCAGTGCAAGAGGGACTAGCGGGGGGGATGTGTACGAGCAGTACTTC.

The chain employs TRBV4-1 and TRBJ2-3, with 9 positions matching TRBD2. The CDR3 has 15 residues. CDR1 is MGHRA, CDR2 YSYEKL, per germline. The V segment lost 1 base and the J segment 4 bases; nucleotides outside the gene matches: 3. The CDR3 nucleotides are TGCGCCAGCAGCCAAGCTGGACTAGCGCCAGATACGCAGTATTTT. Encoded protein: CASSQAGLAPDTQYF.

This clonotype came up a few times. The V and J genes are TRBV7-2 and TRBJ2-5, with D perhaps TRBD1 (6 bases). Germline values: CDR1 SGHTA, CDR2 FQGNSA. V was clipped by 2 bases and J by 5 bases, with 15 bases between them. This CDR3 is built from 15 residues. The CDR3: CASSLSSRGEETQYF. CDR3 nucleotide sequence: TGTGCCAGCAGCTTATCGTCCAGGGGTGAGGAGACCCAGTACTTC. Using reference TRBV7-2 and TRBJ2-5 for the parts outside the CDR3, the full variable domain is GAGVSQSPSNKVTEKGKDVELRCDPISGHTALYWYRQSLGQGLEFLIYFQGNSAPDKSGLPSDRFSAERTGGSVSTLTIQRTQQEDSAVYLCASSLSSRGEETQYFGPGTRLLVL.

A single count supports this clonotype. V and J are TRBV5-1 and TRBJ2-3; D perhaps matches TRBD1 (6 bases). CDR3 length equals 14 residues. Germline CDR1 SGHRS, CDR2 YFSETQ. V gave up 7 bases and J gave up 1 base, with 13 bases separating them. CDR3 in amino acids: CASWTEGGTDTQYF. The CDR3 nucleotides read TGCGCCAGCTGGACAGAGGGAGGCACAGATACGCAGTATTTT.

The chain carries TRBV12-3 or TRBV12-4 and TRBJ1-4, with D uncertain. CDR3 length equals 11 residues. V lost 3 bases to trimming and J lost 8 bases, with 4 bases between them. The CDR3 spells CASSLREKLFF. Written as DNA, the CDR3 is TGTGCCAGCAGTTTGAGAGAAAAACTGTTTTTT.

V and J are TRBV28 and TRBJ2-7, with TRBD2 matching over 7 bases. This CDR3 is built from 14 residues. J was trimmed by 4 bases and V by 6 bases; bases with no gene match: 9. Germline values: CDR1 MDHEN, CDR2 SYDVKM. CDR3 loop: CASRKAGDPYEQYF. The CDR3 DNA follows: TGTGCCAGCAGAAAGGCGGGAGACCCTTACGAGCAGTACTTC.

The chain recombines TRBV11-2 with TRBJ2-2; D call uncertain. Germline CDR1 SGHAT, CDR2 FQNNGV. The CDR3 runs to 12 residues. Trimming left V 1 base short and J 8 bases short, with 5 bases between. Here the CDR3 DNA reads TGTGCCAGCAGCTTAGCCCCGGGGGAGCTGTTTTTT. Translated: CASSLAPGELFF.

The CDR3 loop is CSARRSRARETQYF. Here the CDR3 DNA reads TGCAGTGCTAGAAGGTCCCGTGCTCGGGAGACGCAGTATTTT. The chain is built from TRBV20-1 and TRBJ2-3, with D perhaps TRBD2 (6 bases). V shed 2 bases and J shed 9 bases, with 18 bases lying between them. CDR3 length: 14 amino acids. Germline CDR1 and CDR2: DFQATT and SNEGSKA (reference sequence).

The J gene is TRBJ1-4, the V gene TRBV4-3; 10 nucleotides match TRBD1. The CDR3 runs to 15 residues. Germline CDR1 and CDR2: LGHNA and YSLEER. V lost 1 base and J lost 5; bases outside the gene matches: 1. The CDR3 here is CASSQGGQGNEKLFF. As DNA, the CDR3 is TGCGCCAGCAGCCAAGGGGGACAGGGGAATGAAAAACTGTTTTTT.

This clonotype was seen more than once but under ten times. The chain recombines TRBV7-9 with TRBJ2-4; 7 bases agree with TRBD2. The CDR3 runs 14 residues. Germline V CDR1 and CDR2: SEHNR, FQNEAQ (reference sequence). V gave up 7 bases and J gave up 9 bases; unmatched junction bases: 12. The CDR3 loop is CASTPRATGGIQYF. In DNA, the CDR3 is TGTGCCAGCACCCCCCGGGCCACGGGAGGCATTCAGTACTTC. Filled out from reference TRBV7-9 and TRBJ2-4, the complete variable domain reads DTGVSQNPRHKITKRGQNVTFRCDPISEHNRLYWYRQTLGQGPEFLTYFQNEAQLEKSRLLSDRFSAERPKGSFSTLEIQRTEQGDSAMYLCASTPRATGGIQYFGAGTRLSVL.

This chain connects TRBV18 to TRBJ1-1, with no clear D. With 6 bases removed from V and 8 bases from J, the gap between germline ends came to 16 bases. CDR3 size: 13 residues. CDR1 is KGHSH and CDR2 is LQKENI in the germline V gene. CDR3 in DNA: TGTGCCAGCTCCCAAGACCGGGAGAACGAAGCTTTCTTT. This codes for CASSQDRENEAFF.

This chain connects TRBV9 to TRBJ2-3; weak D call: TRBD2 (6 bases). There are 13 residues in the CDR3. V dropped 1 base and J dropped 4 bases, with 7 bases sitting between them. CDR1 and CDR2 from the germline V gene are SGDLS and YYNGEE. Here the CDR3 DNA reads TGTGCCAGCAGCGTATGGGAGGCAGATACGCAGTATTTT. Protein sequence: CASSVWEADTQYF.

This clonotype was detected only a few times. The rearrangement links TRBV4-1 to TRBJ1-2; 12 nucleotides match TRBD1. The CDR3 extends over 14 amino acids. Germline-derived CDR1 and CDR2 are MGHRA and YSYEKL. J lost 7 bases, V lost 4 bases, and 4 bases had no gene match. In DNA, the CDR3 is TGCGCCAGCAGCCTCGGGACAGGGGGCCCTGGCTACACCTTC. Translating gives CASSLGTGGPGYTF.

This clonotype was detected only a few times. This chain joins TRBV7-2 and TRBJ2-1; no definite D call. V was cut by 1 base and J by 0 bases, with 10 bases left in between. CDR1 is SGHTA, CDR2 FQGNSA, per germline. This CDR3 is built from 16 residues. Here the CDR3 reads CASSLVARSSYNEQFF. DNA of the CDR3: TGTGCCAGCAGCTTAGTGGCGCGGAGCTCCTACAATGAGCAGTTCTTC. The full variable domain, with the rest looked up from reference TRBV7-2 and TRBJ2-1, is GAGVSQSPSNKVTEKGKDVELRCDPISGHTALYWYRQSLGQGLEFLIYFQGNSAPDKSGLPSDRFSAERTGGSVSTLTIQRTQQEDSAVYLCASSLVARSSYNEQFFGPGTRLTVL.

The chain is built from TRBV7-2 and TRBJ2-5; 10 bases are shared with TRBD1. The CDR3 is made up of 15 amino acids. Germline CDR1 is SGHTA and CDR2 is FQGNSA. V shed 1 base, J shed 5 bases, and the junction held 4 bases outside the gene matches. The CDR3 sequence is CASSLVTGGDETQYF. The CDR3 coding sequence is TGTGCCAGCAGCTTAGTGACAGGGGGCGACGAGACCCAGTACTTC.

The rearrangement uses TRBV5-1 and TRBJ2-7, with TRBD2 matching over 7 bases. V gave up 4 bases and J gave up 2 bases; unmatched junction bases: 6. Germline V gene sequence: CDR1 SGHRS, CDR2 YFSETQ. The CDR3 spans 14 residues. This CDR3 is CASSTGLETYEQYF. CDR3 nucleotide sequence: TGCGCCAGCAGCACCGGACTAGAAACCTACGAGCAGTACTTC.

The table lists this clonotype with a count of one. This chain uses TRBV6-5 with TRBJ1-2; D gene uncertain. CDR3 length equals 16 residues. The germline V and J ends were trimmed by 0 bases and 0 bases, with 11 bases remaining between them. The germline V gene encodes CDR1 MNHEY and CDR2 SVGAGI. CDR3 loop: CASSYSPGDPNYGYTF. The CDR3 nucleotides read TGTGCCAGCAGTTACTCGCCAGGAGATCCTAACTATGGCTACACCTTC.

This clonotype was observed a few times. The chain has TRBV4-3 and TRBJ2-5, with a possible D match to TRBD2 (5 bases). Matching the DNA end better, TRBJ2-7 makes the J call doubtful. The CDR3 loop spans 16 amino acids. Germline V gene data show CDR1 as LGHNA and CDR2 as YSLEER. CDR3 sequence reads: CASSRSPTREGSEQYF. Written as DNA, the CDR3 is TGCGCCAGCAGCCGTTCGCCCACAAGAGAGGGTAGCGAGCAGTACTTC.

V and J are TRBV5-1 and TRBJ1-2; perhaps TRBD1 as D (5 bases). The germline CDR1 and CDR2 sequences are SGHRS and YFSETQ. The ends were cut back, 4 bases at V and 4 bases at J, with 23 bases in the middle. The CDR3 consists of 17 residues. This CDR3 is CASSPGTASSSFYGYTF. In DNA form, the CDR3 reads TGCGCCAGCAGCCCAGGGACGGCTTCCTCGTCCTTCTATGGCTACACCTTC. The variable domain in full, completed from reference TRBV5-1 and TRBJ1-2, reads KAGVTQTPRYLIKTRGQQVTLSCSPISGHRSVSWYQQTPGQGLQFLFEYFSETQRNKGNFPGRFSGRQFSNSRSEMNVSTLELGDSALYLCASSPGTASSSFYGYTFGSGTRLTVV.